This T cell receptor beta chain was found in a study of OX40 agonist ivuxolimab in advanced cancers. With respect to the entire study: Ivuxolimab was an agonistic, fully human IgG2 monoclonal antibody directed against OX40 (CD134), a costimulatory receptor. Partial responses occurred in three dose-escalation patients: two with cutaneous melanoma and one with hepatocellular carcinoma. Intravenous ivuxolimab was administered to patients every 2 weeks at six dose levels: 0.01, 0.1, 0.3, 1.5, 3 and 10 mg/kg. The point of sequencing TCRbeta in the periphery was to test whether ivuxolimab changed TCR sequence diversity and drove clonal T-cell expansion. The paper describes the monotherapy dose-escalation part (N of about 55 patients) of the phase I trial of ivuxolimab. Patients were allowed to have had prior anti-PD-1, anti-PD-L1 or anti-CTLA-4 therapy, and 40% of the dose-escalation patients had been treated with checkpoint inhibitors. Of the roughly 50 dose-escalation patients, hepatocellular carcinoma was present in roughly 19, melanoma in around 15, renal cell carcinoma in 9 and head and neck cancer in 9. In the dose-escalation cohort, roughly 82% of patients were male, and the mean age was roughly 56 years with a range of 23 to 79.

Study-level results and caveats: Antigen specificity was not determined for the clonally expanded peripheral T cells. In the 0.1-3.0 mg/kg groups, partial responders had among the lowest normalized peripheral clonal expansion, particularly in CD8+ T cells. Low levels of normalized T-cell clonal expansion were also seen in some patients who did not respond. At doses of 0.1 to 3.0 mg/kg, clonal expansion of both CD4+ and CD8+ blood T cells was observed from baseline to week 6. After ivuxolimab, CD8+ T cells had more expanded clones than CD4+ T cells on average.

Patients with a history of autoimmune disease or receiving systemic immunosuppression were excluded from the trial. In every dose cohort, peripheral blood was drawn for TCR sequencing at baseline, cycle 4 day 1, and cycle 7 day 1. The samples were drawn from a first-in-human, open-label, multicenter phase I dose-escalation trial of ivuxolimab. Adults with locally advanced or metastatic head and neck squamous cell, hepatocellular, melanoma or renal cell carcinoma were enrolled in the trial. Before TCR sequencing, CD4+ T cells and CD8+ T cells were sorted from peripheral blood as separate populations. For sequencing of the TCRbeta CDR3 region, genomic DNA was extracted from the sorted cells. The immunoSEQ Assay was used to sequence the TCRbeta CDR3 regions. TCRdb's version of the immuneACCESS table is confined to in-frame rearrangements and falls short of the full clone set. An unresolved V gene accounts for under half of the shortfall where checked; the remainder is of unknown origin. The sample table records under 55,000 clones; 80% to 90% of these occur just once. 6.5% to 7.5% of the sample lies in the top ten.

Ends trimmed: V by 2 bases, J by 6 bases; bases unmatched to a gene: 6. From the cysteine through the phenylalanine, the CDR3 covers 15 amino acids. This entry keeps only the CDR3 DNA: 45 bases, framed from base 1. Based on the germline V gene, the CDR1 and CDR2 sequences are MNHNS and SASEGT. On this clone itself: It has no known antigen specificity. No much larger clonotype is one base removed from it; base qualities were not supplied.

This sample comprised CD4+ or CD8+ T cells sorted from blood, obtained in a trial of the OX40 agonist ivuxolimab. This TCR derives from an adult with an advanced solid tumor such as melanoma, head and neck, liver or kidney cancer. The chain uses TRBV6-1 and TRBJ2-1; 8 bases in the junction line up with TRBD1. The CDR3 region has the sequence CASSERDRPSNEQFF. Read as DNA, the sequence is TGTGCCAGCAGTGAAAGGGACAGGCCTTCCAATGAGCAGTTCTTC.